Described below is a single TCR beta chain sequence and its context. Its antigen is undetermined. Then a second PCR, running roughly 7 to 11 cycles, was carried out with a sample-barcoded 5' primer and a J-beta primer mix. TCRdb analysed the 5' RACE reads with MiXCR anew, one entry per CDR3 protein. This sample carries around 990,000 distinct CDR3 sequences, 35% to 40% of them seen once, and the ten largest clones take around 13%. The entry originates in a study of blood T cells in healthy people across ages. About the research overall: Every two T cells gave about one barcoded beta molecule via template switching.

The study recruited healthy Caucasian donors from Russia who were aged roughly 6 to 95. Regarding the study as a whole: In these data, TCR beta diversity tracked strongly with naive T cell percentage.

Looked up from germline, CDR1 is SGHTA and CDR2 is FQGNSA. There are 12 residues in the CDR3. The ends were cut back, 6 bases at V and 4 bases at J, with 10 bases in the middle. The V call is TRBV7-2, the J call TRBJ2-7, with D perhaps TRBD2 (5 bases). The clonotype comes from a man between 18 and 35 years old in good health. The specimen sequenced was blood. CDR3 sequence reads: CASSSPGYEQYF. CDR3 bases: TGTGCCAGCAGTTCCCCGGGGTACGAGCAGTACTTC.